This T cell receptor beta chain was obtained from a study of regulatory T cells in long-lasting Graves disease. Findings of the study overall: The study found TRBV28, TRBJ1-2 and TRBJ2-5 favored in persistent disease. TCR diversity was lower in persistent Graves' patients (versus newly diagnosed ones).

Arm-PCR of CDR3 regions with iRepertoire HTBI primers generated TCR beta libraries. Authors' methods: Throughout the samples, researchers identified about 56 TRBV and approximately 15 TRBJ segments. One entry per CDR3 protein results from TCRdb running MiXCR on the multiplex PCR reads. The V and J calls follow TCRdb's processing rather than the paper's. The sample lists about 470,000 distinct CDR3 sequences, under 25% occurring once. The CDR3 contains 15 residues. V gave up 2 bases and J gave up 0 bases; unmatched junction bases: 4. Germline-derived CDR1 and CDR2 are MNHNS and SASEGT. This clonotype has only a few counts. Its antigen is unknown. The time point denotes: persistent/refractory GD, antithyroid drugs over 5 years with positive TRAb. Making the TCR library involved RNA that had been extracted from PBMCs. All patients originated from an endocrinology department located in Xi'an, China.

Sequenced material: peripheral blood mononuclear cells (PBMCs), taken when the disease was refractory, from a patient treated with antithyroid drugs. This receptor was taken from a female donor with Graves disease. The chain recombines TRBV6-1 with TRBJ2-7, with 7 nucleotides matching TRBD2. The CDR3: CASSELGGFSYEQYF. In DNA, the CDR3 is TGTGCCAGCAGTGAACTCGGGGGGTTCTCCTACGAGCAGTACTTC.